Detailed here is one T cell receptor (beta chain). Its matching antigen is unknown. Germline V gene data show CDR1 as LNHDA and CDR2 as SQIVND (reference sequence). Trimming stripped 6 bases from V and 4 bases from J, with 12 bases between. CDR3 length equals 13 residues. The entry originates in a study of graft-versus-host responses after intestinal transplantation. Study details: Among the recipients, transplants were multivisceral, liver-intestinal, or isolated intestinal. Anti-thymocyte globulin induction preceded about three years of tacrolimus and steroid maintenance in all recipients. Findings and limits, study-wide: GvH clonotypes were identified within recipient marrow, with a subset emerging first in ileum or blood. Allografts carried high graft-versus-host to host-versus-graft clonal ratios in patients having graft-donor T cell macrochimerism.

Method: immunoSEQ multiplex PCR; TCRdb's copy keeps in-frame clones and lacks some. Among fewer than 85,000 clones listed, just under 95% were seen once. The sample consisted of unstimulated CD8+ T cells sorted from spleen or lymph node cells, taken before intestinal transplant. The chain is built from TRBV19 and TRBJ1-1; D is unresolved. The TCR was taken from a human donor who received an intestinal transplant. CDR3 residues: CASSPRGITEAFF. In DNA, the CDR3 is TGTGCCAGTAGCCCCCGAGGAATCACTGAAGCTTTCTTT.